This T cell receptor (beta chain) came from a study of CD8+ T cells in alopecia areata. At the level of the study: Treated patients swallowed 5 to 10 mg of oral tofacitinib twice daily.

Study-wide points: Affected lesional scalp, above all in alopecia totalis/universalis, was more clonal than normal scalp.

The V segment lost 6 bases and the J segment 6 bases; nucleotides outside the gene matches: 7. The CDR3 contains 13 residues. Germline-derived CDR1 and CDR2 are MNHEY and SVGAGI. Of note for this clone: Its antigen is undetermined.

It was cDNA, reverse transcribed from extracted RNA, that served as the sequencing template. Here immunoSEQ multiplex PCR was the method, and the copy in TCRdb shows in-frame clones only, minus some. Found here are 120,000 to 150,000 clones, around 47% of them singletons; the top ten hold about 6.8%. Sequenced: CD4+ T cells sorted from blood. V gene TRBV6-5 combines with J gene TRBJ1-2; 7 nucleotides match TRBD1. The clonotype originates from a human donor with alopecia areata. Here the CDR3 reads CASRPGGIDGYTF. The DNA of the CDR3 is TGTGCCAGCAGACCAGGGGGAATCGATGGCTACACCTTC.